A single sample is the source of the 8 T cell receptor beta chains below, sequenced in a study of identical twins. TCRdb called the 5' RACE reads again in MiXCR, with one record for every CDR3 protein. The sample shows about 340,000 distinct CDR3 sequences, roughly 9% of them seen only once. Specimen: naive T cells sorted from blood. Every receptor here comes from a woman aged 50 to 60 in good health.

This clonotype came up a few times. V usage is TRBV27 and J usage is TRBJ2-7; 12 bases match TRBD2. Germline assignment: CDR1 MNHEY and CDR2 SMNVEV (reference sequence). This CDR3 has 17 amino acids. The ends lost 2 bases at V and 6 bases at J; junction bases unmatched: 11. CDR3: CASSLGLAGGPVGEQYV. The CDR3 region has the DNA TGTGCCAGCAGTTTAGGTCTAGCGGGAGGGCCCGTCGGCGAGCAGTACGTC.

This clonotype occurred a few times. This chain joins TRBV27 and TRBJ1-4; D is unclear. This CDR3 spans 14 amino acids. The V gene lost 6 bases and the J gene lost 7 bases, with 15 bases spanning the gap. CDR1 is MNHEY and CDR2 is SMNVEV in the germline V gene (reference sequence). CDR3 nucleotides: TGTGCCAGCAGCCGATACTATCTAGGTGAAAAACTGTTTTTT. Translating it yields CASSRYYLGEKLFF.

This clonotype occurred a few times. The V and J genes are TRBV2 and TRBJ1-5; TRBD1 is a possible D gene (5 bases). Between the trimmed V and J ends, which lost 5 bases and 5 bases, there was a span of 10 bases. This CDR3 has 13 residues. Germline V CDR1 and CDR2: SNHLY, FYNNEI. In DNA, the CDR3 is TGTGCCAGCAGTCCAGGGACCTATCAGCCCCAGCATTTT. Encoded protein: CASSPGTYQPQHF.

This clonotype was seen repeatedly, ten times or more. V gene TRBV7-8 combines with J gene TRBJ1-4, with no clear D. The CDR3 consists of 14 residues. Deletions cut 3 bases from V and 0 bases from J, with 5 bases between. Germline V gives CDR1 SGHVS, CDR2 FQNEAQ. CDR3 amino acids: CASSLGATNEKLFF. In nucleotides, the CDR3 is TGTGCCAGCAGCTTGGGAGCAACTAATGAAAAACTGTTTTTT.

This clonotype was counted many times. The rearrangement links TRBV11-2 to TRBJ1-6; 7 bases align to TRBD1. Germline trimming cut 0 bases from V and 10 bases from J; bases unmatched to any gene: 9. The CDR3 contains 16 residues. Germline assignment: CDR1 SGHAT and CDR2 FQNNGV. The DNA of the CDR3 is TGTGCCAGCAGCTTAGATGGGTTCCAGGGGGGATCACCCCTCCACTTT. It yields the protein CASSLDGFQGGSPLHF.

There are a few counts of this clonotype. J is TRBJ2-1 and V is TRBV6-5, with a weak D call TRBD2 (6 bases). The CDR3 sequence is 16 residues long. Germline V gene sequence: CDR1 MNHEY, CDR2 SVGAGI. V lost 4 bases and J lost 10, with 23 bases in between. The DNA for the CDR3 is TGTGCCAGCAGTTTAAATGCCATGACATTGGCGGGGGAGCAGTTCTTC. This translates into CASSLNAMTLAGEQFF.

This clonotype appeared a few times. The V call is TRBV6-5, the J call TRBJ2-7; D is uncertain. The CDR3 totals 13 residues. In germline, CDR1 is MNHEY, CDR2 SVGAGI. The germline V and J ends were trimmed by 6 bases and 3 bases, with 12 bases remaining between them. The CDR3 coding sequence is TGTGCCAGCAGCCAGCAGTTGATCTACGAGCAGTACTTC. Translated, it gives CASSQQLIYEQYF.

There are a few counts of this clonotype. The chain carries TRBV20-1 and TRBJ2-5; D is perhaps TRBD2 (6 bases). The CDR3 contains 15 residues. Germline V lookup: CDR1 DFQATT, CDR2 SNEGSKA (reference sequence). V lost 1 base and J lost 5, with 17 bases in between. CDR3 sequence (DNA): TGCAGTGCTAGAGCATGGGGGGATCCTACGGAGACCCAGTACTTC. Protein sequence: CSARAWGDPTETQYF.